The 11 T cell receptor beta chains reported below all come from one sample, sequenced in a study of T cells in Graves' hyperthyroidism and ophthalmopathy. Amplification yielded TCR beta CDR3 regions, with RNA transcripts as the source. HTBI primers were employed in a first-round RT-PCR of the TCR CDR3. TCRdb processed the multiplex PCR reads anew with MiXCR; each CDR3 protein has one entry. The sample includes 550,000 to 700,000 distinct CDR3 sequences, about 14% seen only once; the top ten take 4% to 5.5%. Sequencing input: blood. These receptors all come from a woman aged 40 to 50 with Graves' ophthalmopathy.

The gene calls are TRBV5-6 and TRBJ2-7; the D call may be TRBD1 or TRBD2 (5 bases each). Germline CDR1 is SGHDT and CDR2 is YYEEEE. The CDR3 is 14 residues long. The V end lost 4 bases, the J end lost 6 bases, and 17 bases lay between the germline ends. CDR3 loop: CASSPGTRIFEQYF. In DNA, the CDR3 is TGTGCCAGCAGCCCAGGGACCCGTATATTCGAGCAGTACTTC.

This chain links TRBV2 with TRBJ1-2; D not certain. Germline lookup yields CDR1 SNHLY and CDR2 FYNNEI. The CDR3 is 14 amino acids. Between the trimmed V and J ends, which lost 0 bases and 8 bases, there was a span of 13 bases. DNA for the CDR3: TGTGCCAGCAGTGAAGCGGTTCGGTTGGCAGGCTACACCTTC. It codes for CASSEAVRLAGYTF.

This clonotype appeared many times. V gene TRBV27 combines with J gene TRBJ2-7; 12 nucleotides align to TRBD2. V lost 5 bases to trimming and J lost 0 bases; unmatched junction nucleotides: 11. The CDR3 length is 18 residues. Looked up from germline, CDR1 is MNHEY and CDR2 is SMNVEV (reference sequence). The CDR3 protein is CASSPWTSGTMSSYEQYF. CDR3 DNA sequence: TGTGCCAGCAGTCCCTGGACTAGCGGGACTATGAGCTCCTACGAGCAGTACTTC.

This clonotype was counted between two and nine times. The chain couples TRBV5-4 to TRBJ1-3; D remains unclear. Germline assignment: CDR1 SGHNT and CDR2 YYREEE (reference sequence). Trimming pared 9 bases from V and 0 bases from J, leaving 13 bases between. This CDR3 is built from 14 residues. The CDR3 coding sequence is TGTGCCACGAAGGGAGGTTACTCTGGAAACACCATATATTTT. Amino acids: CATKGGYSGNTIYF. Using reference TRBV5-4 and TRBJ1-3 for the parts outside the CDR3, the full variable domain is ETGVTQSPTHLIKTRGQQVTLRCSSQSGHNTVSWYQQALGQGPQFIFQYYREEENGRGNFPPRFSGLQFPNYSSELNVNALELDDSALYLCATKGGYSGNTIYFGEGSWLTVV.

In this sample, this clonotype turned up a few times. The chain uses TRBV4-1 and TRBJ2-2; 12 bases are shared with TRBD2. This CDR3 is built from 17 residues. Trimming took 4 bases from V and 3 from J; bases not matched to a gene: 6. CDR1 and CDR2 (germline): MGHRA, YSYEKL. CDR3 protein: CASSLRLAGDYTGELFF. Written as DNA, the CDR3 is TGCGCCAGCAGCCTCAGACTAGCGGGAGACTACACCGGGGAGCTGTTTTTT.

This clonotype occurred many times. The rearrangement uses TRBV27 and TRBJ2-2; D is perhaps TRBD1 or TRBD2 (5 bases each). This CDR3 is built from 14 residues. Between the trimmed V and J ends, which lost 5 bases and 8 bases, there was a span of 15 bases. The germline CDR1 and CDR2 sequences are MNHEY and SMNVEV (reference sequence). CDR3 sequence reads: CASSPGTGLGELFF. The CDR3 nucleotides read TGTGCCAGCAGTCCCGGGACGGGGCTGGGGGAGCTGTTTTTT.

In this sample, this clonotype turned up many times. The chain is built from TRBV28 and TRBJ1-1; weak D call: TRBD1 (6 bases). Trimming took off 3 bases at V and 7 bases at J, with 15 bases between the two ends. Germline assignment: CDR1 MDHEN and CDR2 SYDVKM. The CDR3 is 14 amino acids. CDR3 amino acids: CASSFSGRGSEAFF. In nucleotides, the CDR3 is TGTGCCAGCAGTTTTTCGGGCAGGGGTAGTGAAGCTTTCTTT. Variable domain in full (rest from reference TRBV28 and TRBJ1-1): DVKVTQSSRYLVKRTGEKVFLECVQDMDHENMFWYRQDPGLGLRLIYFSYDVKMKEKGDIPEGYSVSREKKERFSLILESASTNQTSMYLCASSFSGRGSEAFFGQGTRLTVV.

This clonotype was seen repeatedly, ten times or more. The CDR3 DNA follows: TGTGCCAGCAGTTTATCGCGACCTCCATCCGAGCAGTACTTC. It is translated as CASSLSRPPSEQYF. V is TRBV27 and J is TRBJ2-7, with D hard to call. Trimming pared 0 bases from V and 6 bases from J, leaving 12 bases between. Germline lookup yields CDR1 MNHEY and CDR2 SMNVEV (reference sequence). The CDR3 covers 14 residues.

The chain links TRBV12-3 or TRBV12-4 to TRBJ1-2, with TRBD1 matching over 7 bases. Germline trimming cut 5 bases from V and 0 bases from J; bases unmatched to any gene: 6. The CDR3 has 15 amino acids. This chain's CDR3 is CASSTRTGANYGYTF. In DNA form, the CDR3 reads TGTGCCAGCAGTACCCGGACAGGAGCTAACTATGGCTACACCTTC.

This clonotype has at least ten counts. The chain links TRBV20-1 to TRBJ2-5; unclear D gene. The germline CDR1 and CDR2 sequences are DFQATT and SNEGSKA (reference sequence). The germline V and J ends were trimmed by 3 bases and 3 bases, with 5 bases remaining between them. The CDR3 consists of 11 residues. The CDR3 sequence: CSASSEETQYF. The CDR3 region has the DNA TGCAGTGCTAGCTCAGAAGAGACCCAGTACTTC.

This clonotype has more than one count but fewer than ten. CDR3: CSARARSGASYEQYF. The CDR3 nucleotides read TGCAGTGCTAGAGCCAGGTCGGGAGCCTCCTACGAGCAGTACTTC. The J gene is TRBJ2-7, the V gene TRBV20-1; D is possibly TRBD2 (6 bases). The V gene lost 1 base and the J gene lost 0 bases, with 13 bases spanning the gap. The CDR3 consists of 15 residues. Per the germline V gene, CDR1 is DFQATT and CDR2 is SNEGSKA (reference sequence).